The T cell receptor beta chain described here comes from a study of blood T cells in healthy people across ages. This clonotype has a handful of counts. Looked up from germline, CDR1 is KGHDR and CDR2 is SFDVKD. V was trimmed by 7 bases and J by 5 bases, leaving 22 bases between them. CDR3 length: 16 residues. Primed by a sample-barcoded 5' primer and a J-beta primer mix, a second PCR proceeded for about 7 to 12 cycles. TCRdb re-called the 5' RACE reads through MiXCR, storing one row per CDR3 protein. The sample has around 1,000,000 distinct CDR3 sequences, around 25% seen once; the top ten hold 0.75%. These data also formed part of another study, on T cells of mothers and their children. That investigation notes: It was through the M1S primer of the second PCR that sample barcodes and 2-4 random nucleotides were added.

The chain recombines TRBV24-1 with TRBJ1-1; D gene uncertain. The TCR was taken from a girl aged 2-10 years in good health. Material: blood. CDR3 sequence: CATRVFLDPCGTEAFF. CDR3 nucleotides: TGTGCCACCAGAGTCTTCCTCGATCCATGCGGGACTGAAGCTTTCTTT.